Each of the 10 T cell receptor beta chains below was sequenced from the same sample in a study of T cell repertoires in cytomegalovirus infection. TCRdb reanalysed the reads using MiXCR and keeps one entry per CDR3 protein. The sample has around 450,000 distinct CDR3 sequences; 31% are singletons. Sequences were obtained from PBMCs. The receptors here all came from a human donor in good health (CMV status not recorded). Some clones in this sample may be carry-over from other donors' samples.

The chain is built from TRBV6-5 and TRBJ1-1; D possibly corresponds to TRBD1 (5 bases). V lost 2 bases and J lost 5, with 15 bases in between. CDR3 length: 15 amino acids. CDR1 and CDR2 from the germline V gene are MNHEY and SVGAGI. The CDR3 spells CASSYSGPGWTEAFF. CDR3 nucleotide sequence: TGTGCCAGCAGTTACAGCGGGCCAGGGTGGACTGAAGCTTTCTTT.

The rearrangement joins TRBV11-1 to TRBJ2-1; D possibly corresponds to TRBD1 (7 bases). This CDR3 spans 16 amino acids. Germline CDR1 SGHAT, CDR2 FQDESV (reference sequence). Trimming left V 4 bases short and J 2 bases short, with 15 bases between. In DNA form, the CDR3 reads TGTGCCAGCAGCTACGCAGCCAGGGGGGCCTACAATGAGCAGTTCTTC. Encoded protein: CASSYAARGAYNEQFF. Full variable domain (missing parts from reference TRBV11-1 and TRBJ2-1): EAEVAQSPRYKITEKSQAVAFWCDPISGHATLYWYRQILGQGPELLVQFQDESVVDDSQLPKDRFSAERLKGVDSTLKIQPAELGDSAMYLCASSYAARGAYNEQFFGPGTRLTVL.

The gene calls are TRBV7-8 and TRBJ2-1; no definite D call. Trimming took off 2 bases at V and 5 bases at J, with 13 bases between the two ends. The CDR3 has 15 residues. Germline assignment: CDR1 SGHVS and CDR2 FQNEAQ. The CDR3 is CASSLSPSFHNEQFF. The CDR3 bases are TGTGCCAGCAGCTTAAGTCCCTCCTTCCACAATGAGCAGTTCTTC.

This clonotype was counted only a few times. V gene TRBV7-9 combines with J gene TRBJ2-5; 10 positions agree with TRBD2. Germline CDR1 reads SEHNR; CDR2 reads FQNEAQ (reference sequence). The CDR3 has 15 amino acids. The junction had 2 bases not matched to a gene; V was cut back by 2 bases and J by 2 bases. CDR3 loop: CASSLRTSGQETQYF. CDR3 DNA: TGTGCCAGCAGCTTACGGACTAGCGGACAAGAGACCCAGTACTTC.

The chain is built from TRBV20-1 and TRBJ1-5, with 12 positions matching TRBD1. Germline lookup yields CDR1 DFQATT and CDR2 SNEGSKA (reference sequence). V shed 5 bases, J shed 6 bases, and the junction held 8 bases outside the gene matches. CDR3 length: 15 residues. The CDR3 region is CSAEGQGARSQPQHF. The CDR3 DNA sequence: TGCAGTGCTGAGGGACAGGGGGCGCGAAGTCAGCCCCAGCATTTT.

This clonotype was observed a handful of times. The chain couples TRBV14 to TRBJ2-7; D is unresolved. This CDR3 region has 15 residues. CDR1 and CDR2 (germline): SGHDN, FVKESK. V lost 1 base, J lost 3 bases, and 13 bases lay in between. The chain's CDR3 is CASSQGRSSVYEQYF. In DNA, the CDR3 is TGTGCCAGCAGCCAAGGAAGGTCGTCGGTCTACGAGCAGTACTTC.

The chain combines TRBV11-2 with TRBJ2-2, with TRBD2 matching over 10 bases. The CDR3 runs 18 residues. The germline V gene has CDR1 SGHAT and CDR2 FQNNGV. Trimming at V came to 4 bases and at J to 4 bases, leaving 12 bases not matched to a gene. The CDR3 loop is CASSSRQRGGAGTGELFF. The CDR3, as DNA: TGTGCCAGCAGCTCCCGCCAGCGGGGGGGCGCGGGCACCGGGGAGCTGTTTTTT.

The chain has TRBV20-1 and TRBJ1-6, with 7 bases matching TRBD1. Germline lookup yields CDR1 DFQATT and CDR2 SNEGSKA (reference sequence). This CDR3 contains 14 residues. CDR3 sequence: CSATGGGAGSPLHF. The CDR3 DNA follows: TGCAGCGCCACGGGAGGGGGCGCGGGTTCACCCCTCCACTTT.

The V call is TRBV20-1, the J call TRBJ2-3; D not resolved. The CDR3 is 13 amino acids. The ends were cut back, 0 bases at V and 8 bases at J, with 12 bases in the middle. Looked up from germline, CDR1 is DFQATT and CDR2 is SNEGSKA (reference sequence). The DNA for the CDR3 is TGCAGTGCTAGAGATGAGGTCGGAGTTACGCAGTATTTT. This encodes CSARDEVGVTQYF.

There are a few counts of this clonotype. The rearrangement links TRBV6-6 to TRBJ1-5; D is uncertain. CDR3 length equals 16 residues. The germline V gene encodes CDR1 MNHNY and CDR2 SVGAGI (reference sequence). Trimming cost V 2 bases and J 2 bases, with 13 bases left between them. The CDR3 coding sequence is TGTGCCAGCAGTTACGTGGCAGGCGGGGGCAATCAGCCCCAGCATTTT. Translated: CASSYVAGGGNQPQHF.